This TCR beta chain was recorded in a study of cytotoxic CD8 clonotypes in ibrutinib-treated CLL. In the study overall: Among patients, some 24 responded partially and 2 completely; about 14 then stayed remitted and some 12 progressed after median around 66 months.

As regards this clone: Its antigen is currently unknown.

Deep sequencing aimed at 1 in 200,000 to 1 in 1 million T cells' resolution. Data came from immunoSEQ multiplex PCR; TCRdb stores just in-frame clones and leaves some out. The table shows around 310,000 clones, with 80% occurring only once. Germline-derived CDR1 and CDR2 are MGHRA and YSYEKL. The CDR3 is 15 amino acids. V gave up 4 bases and J gave up 0 bases; unmatched junction bases: 3. Overall study results and limits: Public clonotypes, found uncommonly, either contracted or stayed stable on treatment.

Genomic DNA in an amount of 2 to 2.5 micrograms was extracted from cryopreserved PBMCs and used for the preparation of TCR beta libraries. This TCR was recovered from a human donor with chronic lymphocytic leukemia. The starting material was PBMCs, obtained before ibrutinib treatment. The chain carries TRBV4-1 and TRBJ2-7; 10 nucleotides align to TRBD2. The CDR3 reads CASSPGLAASYEQYF. DNA of the CDR3: TGCGCCAGCAGCCCCGGACTAGCGGCCTCCTACGAGCAGTACTTC.